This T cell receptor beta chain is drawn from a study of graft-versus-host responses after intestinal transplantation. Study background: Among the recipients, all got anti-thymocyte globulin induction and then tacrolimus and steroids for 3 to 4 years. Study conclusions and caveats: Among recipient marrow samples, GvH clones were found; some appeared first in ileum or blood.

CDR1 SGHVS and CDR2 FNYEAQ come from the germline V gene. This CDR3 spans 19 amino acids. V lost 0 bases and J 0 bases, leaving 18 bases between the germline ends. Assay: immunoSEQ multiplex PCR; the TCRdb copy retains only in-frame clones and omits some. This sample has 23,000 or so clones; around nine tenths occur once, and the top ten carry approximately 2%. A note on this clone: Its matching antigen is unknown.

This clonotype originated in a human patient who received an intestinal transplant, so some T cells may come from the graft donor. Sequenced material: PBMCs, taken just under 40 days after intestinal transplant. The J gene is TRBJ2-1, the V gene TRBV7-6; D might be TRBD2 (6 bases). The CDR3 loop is CASSLALRAGSTSYNEQFF. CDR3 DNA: TGTGCCAGCAGCTTAGCGTTACGGGCGGGGTCGACCTCCTACAATGAGCAGTTCTTC.